The clone carrying this TCR beta chain was recorded at least ten times. Its matching antigen is unknown. V lost 3 bases to trimming and J lost 1 base, with 6 bases between them. The germline gives CDR1 DFQATT, CDR2 SNEGSKA (reference sequence). CDR3 size: 13 residues. This sample is part of a study of identical twins. TCRdb re-derived calls from the 5' RACE reads in MiXCR, one entry per CDR3 protein. The sample includes approximately 470,000 distinct CDR3 sequences, 14% of them seen just once. Study observations and caveats: With abundant cord blood beta clonotypes, insertions were fewer; memory repertoires showed no such pattern.

The sample also formed part of further work on yellow fever vaccine responses in identical twins.

The sample consisted of CD4+ T cells sorted from blood. The sequence came from a woman under 30 in good health. The J gene is TRBJ2-2, the V gene TRBV20-1, with no clear D. Here the CDR3 reads CSASLMNTGELFF. The CDR3 nucleotides read TGCAGTGCTAGCCTAATGAACACCGGGGAGCTGTTTTTT.